Detailed here is one T cell receptor beta chain. Its antigen is still unknown. DNA loading was fixed at 350 ng for all bulk PBMC samples. The repertoire was sequenced with immunoSEQ multiplex PCR; TCRdb's copy has only in-frame clones and lacks some. The sample holds about 5,900 clones; about 88% are singletons and the top ten take about 2%. Germline V gives CDR1 SNHLY, CDR2 FYNNEI. CDR3 length equals 16 residues. J gave up 4 bases and V 2 bases, and 8 bases lay outside the gene matches. The sample originates from a study of blood T cell dynamics during melanoma immunotherapy. Study results and caveats: It remained unknown if the driving T cell clones were melanoma-specific.

The time point was: pre-treatment baseline. One draw preceded checkpoint blockade; another followed its first cycle at week 3. No patient had earlier systemic cancer treatment, concurrent immunosuppressants, or another active cancer. This TCR derives from a human donor with melanoma. The sample consisted of blood, taken from a patient treated with checkpoint blockade. The rearrangement joins TRBV2 to TRBJ2-5; 9 bases line up with TRBD2. Written as DNA, the CDR3 is TGTGCCAGCAGTGAAAGGCTAGCGGGAATTGCAGAGACCCAGTACTTC. Its protein product is CASSERLAGIAETQYF.